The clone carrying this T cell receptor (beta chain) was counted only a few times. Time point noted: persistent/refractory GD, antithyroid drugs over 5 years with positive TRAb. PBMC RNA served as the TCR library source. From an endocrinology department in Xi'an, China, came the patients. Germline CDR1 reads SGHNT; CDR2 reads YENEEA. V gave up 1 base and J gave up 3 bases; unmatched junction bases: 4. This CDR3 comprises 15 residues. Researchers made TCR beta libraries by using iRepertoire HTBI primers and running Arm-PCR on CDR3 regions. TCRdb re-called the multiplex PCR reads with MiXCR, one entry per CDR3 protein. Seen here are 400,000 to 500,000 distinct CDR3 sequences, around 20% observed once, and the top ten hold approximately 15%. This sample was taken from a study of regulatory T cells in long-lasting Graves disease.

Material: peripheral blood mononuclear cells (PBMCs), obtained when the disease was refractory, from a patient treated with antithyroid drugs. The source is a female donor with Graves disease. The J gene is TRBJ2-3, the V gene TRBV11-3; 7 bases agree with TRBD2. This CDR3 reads CASSLGGSRTDTQYF. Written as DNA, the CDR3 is TGTGCCAGCAGCTTAGGCGGGAGTCGGACAGATACGCAGTATTTT.